The clone carrying this T cell receptor (beta chain) was detected a few times. No antigen is known for it. This sample is part of a study of beta chain features in type 1 diabetes. Whole-study findings and limits: Compared with healthy donors, patients appeared to share more similar naive, central memory and regulatory TCRB repertoires. There was a moderate but significant shortening of TCRB CDR3s in all four CD4+ subsets of Type 1 diabetes patients.

In germline, CDR1 is SNHLY, CDR2 FYNNEI. The CDR3 consists of 17 residues. V gave up 4 bases and J gave up 4 bases, with 19 bases separating them. Blood was drawn once from each donor into heparinised tubes. The draws averaged approximately 120 mL. A CD45RO/CCR7/CD25/CD127/CD95/CD27 panel sorted naive, central memory, regulatory and stem cell-like memory CD4+ cells. Purity exceeding 98% was reached by all sorted populations. Reverse transcription of all isolated RNA meant that expressed TCRB transcripts were sequenced. The method was immunoSEQ multiplex PCR; TCRdb's version includes in-frame clones alone and lacks a portion of them. The sample has roughly 300,000 clones, 9.3% seen once.

The receptor comes from a man aged 30-40 years with type 1 diabetes. The chain uses TRBV2 and TRBJ2-2, with D perhaps matching TRBD2 (6 bases). The sequenced sample was central memory CD4+ T cells from blood. CDR3 in amino acids: CASSASESLDGTGELFF. In DNA, the CDR3 is TGTGCCAGCAGTGCTAGCGAGTCGCTCGATGGCACCGGGGAGCTGTTTTTT.